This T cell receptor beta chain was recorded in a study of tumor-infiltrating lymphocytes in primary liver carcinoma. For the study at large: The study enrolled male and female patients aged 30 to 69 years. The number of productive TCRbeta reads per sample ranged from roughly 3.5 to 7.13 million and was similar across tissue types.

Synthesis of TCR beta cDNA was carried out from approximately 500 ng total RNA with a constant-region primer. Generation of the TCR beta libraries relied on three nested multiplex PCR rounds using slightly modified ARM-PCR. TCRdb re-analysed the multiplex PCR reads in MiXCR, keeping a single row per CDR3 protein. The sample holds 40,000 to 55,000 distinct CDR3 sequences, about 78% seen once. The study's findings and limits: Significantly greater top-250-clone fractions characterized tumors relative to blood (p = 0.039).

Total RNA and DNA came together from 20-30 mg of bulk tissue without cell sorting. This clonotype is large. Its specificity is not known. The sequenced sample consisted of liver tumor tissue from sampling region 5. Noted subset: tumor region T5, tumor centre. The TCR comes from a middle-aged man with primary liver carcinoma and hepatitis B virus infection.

In nucleotides, the CDR3 is TGTGCCAGCAGCTTAGACCCGACAGGGGTTGAAAAACTGTTTTTT. Encoded protein: CASSLDPTGVEKLFF. The V call is TRBV11-2, the J call TRBJ1-4, with TRBD1 matching over 8 bases. Germline V gene lookup returns CDR1 SGHAT and CDR2 FQNNGV. The CDR3 sequence is 15 residues long. The junction had 4 bases not matched to a gene; V was cut back by 0 bases and J by 7 bases. The whole variable domain, filled in from reference TRBV11-2 and TRBJ1-4, reads EAGVAQSPRYKIIEKRQSVAFWCNPISGHATLYWYQQILGQGPKLLIQFQNNGVVDDSQLPKDRFSAERLKGVDSTLKIQPAKLEDSAVYLCASSLDPTGVEKLFFGSGTQLSVL.